This T cell receptor beta chain is from a study of T cell responses to AZD1222 COVID-19 vaccine. Whole-study results and caveats: Seropositive status at baseline applied to only six AZD1222 recipients.

Measured with immunoSEQ multiplex PCR; TCRdb has only the in-frame clones, and not every one. The data show 130,000 to 150,000 clones, roughly 91% seen once. As concerns this clone: Its antigen is undetermined.

CDR3 size: 12 residues. The germline V gene encodes CDR1 SGHVS and CDR2 FNYEAQ. Trimming pared 8 bases from V and 7 bases from J, leaving 12 bases between. Material: peripheral blood, obtained on day 0 of AZD1222 vaccination. The receptor's source is an adult in good health. J is TRBJ2-1 and V is TRBV7-6, with no clear D. The CDR3 nucleotides are TGTGCCAGCGGCGGTAGTGGGAATGAGCAGTTCTTC. It is translated as CASGGSGNEQFF.